These 19 T cell receptor beta chains were sequenced from one sample in a study of blood T cells in healthy people across ages. Primers used in a second PCR of about 7 to 12 cycles were a sample-barcoded 5' primer and a J-beta primer mix. MiXCR was run by TCRdb on the 5' RACE reads, yielding one entry per CDR3 protein. The sample lists 800,000 or so distinct CDR3 sequences, 20% to 30% occurring once. The sample also formed part of further work on T cells of mothers and their children.

The specimen sequenced was blood. The source of these receptors is a boy between 5 and 17 years old in good health.

This clonotype has a handful of counts. This sequence joins TRBV6-5 and TRBJ1-4; 7 nucleotides align to TRBD1. The ends lost 6 bases at V and 8 bases at J; junction bases unmatched: 12. The V gene's germline CDR1 is MNHEY and CDR2 SVGAGI. The CDR3 extends over 15 amino acids. CDR3 nucleotide sequence: TGTGCCAGCAGCTACAGGCCGATGACAGGGGAAAAACTGTTTTTT. Protein product: CASSYRPMTGEKLFF.

This clonotype was found a few times. The rearrangement links TRBV2 to TRBJ2-7; D remains unclear. Between the trimmed V and J ends, which lost 10 bases and 2 bases, there was a span of 21 bases. Germline CDR1 reads SNHLY; CDR2 reads FYNNEI. The CDR3 runs 15 residues. The CDR3 reads CATKNGLIKTYEQYF. The CDR3 DNA reads as TGTGCCACCAAGAACGGGTTAATTAAAACCTACGAGCAGTACTTC.

The gene calls are TRBV7-8 and TRBJ2-3; D is possibly TRBD1 or TRBD2 (5 bases each). The CDR3 spans 13 residues. Germline V CDR1 and CDR2: SGHVS, FQNEAQ. Trimming left V 2 bases short and J 9 bases short, with 12 bases between. CDR3 in DNA: TGTGCCAGCAGCTTACAGGGCACGGGGACGCAGTATTTT. It yields the protein CASSLQGTGTQYF.

This sequence joins TRBV27 and TRBJ2-2, with 11 bases lining up with TRBD2. The V and J ends lost 3 bases and 3 bases, in that order; junction bases with no gene match: 0. Looked up from germline, CDR1 is MNHEY and CDR2 is SMNVEV (reference sequence). The CDR3 is 15 amino acids. CDR3 protein: CASSFSGRDTGELFF. CDR3 coding DNA: TGTGCCAGCAGTTTTAGCGGGAGGGACACCGGGGAGCTGTTTTTT.

This clonotype has a single count. This chain uses TRBV5-6 with TRBJ2-1; D may be TRBD1 (5 bases). The closer fit of TRBJ2-5 to the DNA end suggests the J call may be wrong. Germline V gene lookup returns CDR1 SGHDT and CDR2 YYEEEE. The CDR3 consists of 15 residues. CDR3: CASSFSGWQGETQYF. The CDR3 DNA is TGTGCCAGCAGCTTCTCGGGTTGGCAGGGAGAGACCCAGTACTTC.

This clonotype has a count of ten or more. The rearrangement links TRBV27 to TRBJ1-5; D uncertain. V was clipped by 4 bases and J by 0 bases, with 7 bases between them. This CDR3 region has 14 residues. Germline lookup yields CDR1 MNHEY and CDR2 SMNVEV (reference sequence). CDR3 DNA sequence: TGTGCCAGCAGTTACTACTATAGCAATCAGCCCCAGCATTTT. Translated, it gives CASSYYYSNQPQHF.

In this sample, this clonotype turned up a few times. The J gene is TRBJ2-7, the V gene TRBV10-3; 11 bases map to TRBD2. The germline gives CDR1 ENHRY, CDR2 SYGVKD. This CDR3 comprises 18 residues. The junction had 13 bases not matched to a gene; V was cut back by 4 bases and J by 2 bases. CDR3 loop: CAISGREGALAGAYEQYF. In DNA, the CDR3 is TGTGCCATCAGTGGGAGGGAGGGAGCACTAGCGGGAGCCTACGAGCAGTACTTC.

V is TRBV4-1 and J is TRBJ1-2; possibly TRBD1 for D (6 bases). The V gene lost 0 bases and the J gene lost 3 bases, with 11 bases spanning the gap. The length of the CDR3 is 15 residues. CDR1 is MGHRA, CDR2 YSYEKL, per germline. Here the CDR3 DNA reads TGCGCCAGCAGCCAAGATCCGGGGGGCTACTATGGCTACACCTTC. It is translated as CASSQDPGGYYGYTF.

The V gene is TRBV7-9, the J gene TRBJ1-2; 7 bases map to TRBD1. Germline CDR1 and CDR2: SEHNR and FQNEAQ (reference sequence). V lost 3 bases, J lost 3 bases, and 7 bases stayed unmatched. This CDR3 comprises 15 residues. Here the CDR3 DNA reads TGTGCCAGCAGCTTGACAGGGAGAATCGACTATGGCTACACCTTC. Translated, it gives CASSLTGRIDYGYTF.

CDR3 sequence reads: CAISVMIEETQYF. The CDR3, as DNA: TGTGCCATCAGTGTAATGATCGAAGAGACCCAGTACTTC. The chain combines TRBV10-3 with TRBJ2-5, with D uncertain. The germline CDR1 and CDR2 sequences are ENHRY and SYGVKD. The germline V and J ends were trimmed by 4 bases and 3 bases, with 9 bases remaining between them. The CDR3 length is 13 residues.

The chain couples TRBV7-2 to TRBJ2-1, with D possibly being TRBD1 (6 bases). This CDR3 comprises 15 residues. Between the trimmed V and J ends, which lost 6 bases and 2 bases, there was a span of 14 bases. CDR1 is SGHTA, CDR2 FQGNSA, per germline. DNA for the CDR3: TGTGCCAGCAGTCTACAGGGTTACCCCTACAATGAGCAGTTCTTC. Protein sequence: CASSLQGYPYNEQFF.

This chain links TRBV20-1 with TRBJ2-1; D uncertain. The CDR3 loop spans 16 amino acids. The V gene lost 8 bases and the J gene lost 0 bases, with 20 bases spanning the gap. Germline CDR1 DFQATT, CDR2 SNEGSKA (reference sequence). CDR3 sequence: CSPKTPAGRSYNEQFF. The CDR3 DNA sequence: TGCAGTCCCAAGACGCCTGCTGGGCGCTCCTACAATGAGCAGTTCTTC.

This clonotype was counted many times. The gene calls are TRBV7-2 and TRBJ2-1, with a tentative D call TRBD2 (6 bases). The length of the CDR3 is 14 residues. Looked up from germline, CDR1 is SGHTA and CDR2 is FQGNSA. Trimming took off 3 bases at V and 4 bases at J, with 10 bases between the two ends. This chain's CDR3 is CASSLGTYYNEQFF. CDR3 coding DNA: TGTGCCAGCAGCTTGGGGACTTATTACAATGAGCAGTTCTTC.

The chain joins TRBV7-2 to TRBJ2-1; 8 nucleotides agree with TRBD2. The CDR3 has 13 amino acids. The V gene end was trimmed by 8 bases and the J gene end by 6 bases; junction bases not matched to a gene: 6. Germline values: CDR1 SGHTA, CDR2 FQGNSA. The CDR3 region is CASRSGGSNEQFF. The CDR3 nucleotides read TGTGCCAGCCGTTCGGGGGGGAGCAATGAGCAGTTCTTC.

The genes are TRBV29-1 and TRBJ2-7, with D possibly matching TRBD1 (5 bases). With 3 bases removed from V and 6 bases from J, the gap between germline ends came to 9 bases. This CDR3 is built from 11 residues. Germline V gene data show CDR1 as SQVTM and CDR2 as ANQGSEA. The CDR3 loop reads CSVDQGFEQYF. The CDR3 DNA is TGCAGCGTTGACCAGGGATTCGAGCAGTACTTC.

The chain joins TRBV5-1 to TRBJ2-6; D remains ambiguous. Trimming took off 4 bases at V and 0 bases at J, with 17 bases between the two ends. This CDR3 has 18 amino acids. The germline gives CDR1 SGHRS, CDR2 YFSETQ. This CDR3 is CASSPQQAPTSGANVLTF. For the CDR3, the DNA is TGCGCCAGCAGCCCTCAGCAGGCCCCGACCTCTGGGGCCAACGTCCTGACTTTC.

The chain combines TRBV29-1 with TRBJ1-2; D gene uncertain. Trimming left V 4 bases short and J 1 base short, with 25 bases between. This CDR3 comprises 18 residues. Germline V gives CDR1 SQVTM, CDR2 ANQGSEA. CDR3 sequence: CSVVEGLGSQDINYGYTF. CDR3 nucleotide sequence: TGCAGCGTTGTTGAGGGTCTAGGGTCTCAGGATATTAACTATGGCTACACCTTC.

This clonotype was counted a few times. CDR3 amino acids: CASSLTQGSDTQYF. In DNA, the CDR3 is TGTGCCAGCAGCTTAACGCAGGGCTCAGATACGCAGTATTTT. The V call is TRBV7-3, the J call TRBJ2-3, with D possibly being TRBD1 (5 bases). CDR1 is SGHTA, CDR2 FQGTGA, per germline. CDR3 size: 14 residues. V shed 0 bases and J shed 4 bases, with 8 bases lying between them.

This clonotype was observed a few times. The chain links TRBV30 to TRBJ2-5; 7 bases are shared with TRBD1. The last part of the DNA fits TRBJ2-1 better; the J call may be wrong. The CDR3 has 14 residues. Per the germline V gene, CDR1 is GTSNPN and CDR2 is SVGIG (reference sequence). The CDR3 region is CAWSVLGTVDEQFF. In DNA form, the CDR3 reads TGTGCCTGGAGTGTACTCGGGACAGTAGATGAGCAGTTCTTC.